This entry concerns a single TCR beta chain. The data belong to a study of blood T cell repertoires in COVID-19. Per the study methods: For nucleated cells, counts were estimated from reference gene primer amplification. Some clones are missing from TCRdb's copy, which holds only in-frame ones; the method was immunoSEQ multiplex PCR. The V and J calls and the clone size are those of that table, but D and trimming were determined from the DNA. Of nearly 55,000 clones listed, 65% to 80% are singletons. The CDR3 length is 16 residues. V shed 6 bases and J shed 0 bases, with 17 bases lying between them. Germline assignment: CDR1 SEHNR and CDR2 FQNEAQ (reference sequence).

Sequenced input: peripheral blood. This clonotype was sampled from a human donor with active or convalescent COVID-19. The donor label of this sample is uncertain. This chain joins TRBV7-9 and TRBJ1-1; weak D call: TRBD1 (6 bases). The chain's CDR3 is CASRAGAATLNTEAFF. Here the CDR3 DNA reads TGTGCCAGCAGGGCAGGGGCCGCGACGCTGAACACTGAAGCTTTCTTT.